This entry concerns a single T cell receptor beta chain. V dropped 0 bases and J dropped 9; count of bases not matched to a gene: 3. CDR3 size: 13 residues. CDR1 is SGHNT, CDR2 YENEEA, per germline. Authors of the study amplified TCR beta CDR3 regions from RNA transcripts. Using the HTBI primer set, a first-round RT-PCR was run on the TCR CDR3. In TCRdb, the multiplex PCR reads were re-called with MiXCR into one record per CDR3 protein. Here the sample spans about 210,000 distinct CDR3 sequences, more than 15% being singletons. These data come from a study of T cells in Graves' hyperthyroidism and ophthalmopathy.

The sequenced sample consisted of blood. The clonotype comes from a man in his forties or fifties with Graves' hyperthyroidism. The chain joins TRBV11-3 to TRBJ1-2, with 8 bases matching TRBD1. The CDR3 protein is CASSLETGDSYTF. In nucleotides, the CDR3 is TGTGCCAGCAGCTTAGAGACAGGGGACAGCTACACCTTC.